Sequencing of this TCR beta chain was carried out in a study of blood T cell repertoires in COVID-19. Study-level information: There were acute and convalescent COVID-19 samples, and they came from the United States, Italy and Spain.

The V gene end was trimmed by 8 bases and the J gene end by 4 bases; junction bases not matched to a gene: 9. Germline V gene lookup returns CDR1 SNHLY and CDR2 FYNNEI. This CDR3 region has 15 residues. Produced via immunoSEQ multiplex PCR; TCRdb's table is partial and in-frame only. Altogether 150,000 to 250,000 clones are present, almost 85% being singletons, with the ten largest covering about 6.9%. The sequence came from a human donor with acute or convalescent COVID-19. The donor label of this sample is uncertain. Sequencing was performed on peripheral blood. The chain has TRBV2 and TRBJ2-5; 11 bases are shared with TRBD2. CDR3 protein: CASRPYGLAGETQYF. In DNA form, the CDR3 reads TGTGCCAGCCGACCCTATGGACTAGCGGGAGAGACCCAGTACTTC.